This T cell receptor (beta chain) was recorded in a study of blood T cell repertoires in COVID-19. Study information: Spain, Italy and the United States supplied samples that represented acute and convalescent COVID-19. In each case, the material was cDNA or gDNA derived from T cells, B-cell-depleted T cells, or PBMCs.

Original analysis: Nucleated cell counts were estimated from reference gene primer amplification. Data came from immunoSEQ multiplex PCR; TCRdb stores just in-frame clones and leaves some out. V and J calls and clone size follow that table, whereas D and trimming were derived from the DNA. The sample consists of around 130,000 clones, around 89% of them appearing once. CDR1 is SGHDN and CDR2 is FVKESK in the germline V gene. The V and J ends lost 3 bases and 6 bases, in that order; junction bases with no gene match: 11. The length of the CDR3 is 17 residues. The sequence was obtained from a man aged 50-60 years with active or convalescent COVID-19. The chain combines TRBV14 with TRBJ2-1; 10 nucleotides match TRBD1. Sequenced sample: peripheral blood. CDR3 loop: CASSHQTGGLRGNEQFF. For the CDR3, the DNA is TGTGCCAGCAGCCACCAGACAGGGGGCCTACGAGGCAATGAGCAGTTCTTC.